The 28 T cell receptor beta chains reported below all come from one sample, sequenced in a study of T cells after yellow fever vaccination. A single record per CDR3 protein comes from TCRdb applying MiXCR to the 5' RACE reads. The table lists 250,000 to 350,000 distinct CDR3 sequences, around 7% of them singletons, with over 15% in the top ten. The sequencing here drew on PBMCs, taken about 49 days after the first yellow fever vaccination. These receptors all stem from a man between 18 and 35 years old who received the YFV17D yellow fever vaccine.

This clonotype showed up just a few times. This sequence joins TRBV28 and TRBJ1-1; no definite D call. Germline V gene sequence: CDR1 MDHEN, CDR2 SYDVKM. V lost 5 bases to trimming and J lost 6 bases, with 13 bases between them. The CDR3 runs 13 residues. Here the CDR3 DNA reads TGTGCCAGCAGTGTCCCTATCGGCTCTGAAGCTTTCTTT. Protein sequence: CASSVPIGSEAFF.

The genes are TRBV6-5 and TRBJ2-5; D possibly uses TRBD1 or TRBD2 (5 bases each). This CDR3 has 15 residues. The germline V gene encodes CDR1 MNHEY and CDR2 SVGAGI. Trimming removed 4 bases from V and 2 bases from J, with 14 bases in between. This CDR3 reads CASSWGGGRQETQYF. CDR3 DNA sequence: TGTGCCAGCAGTTGGGGCGGTGGGAGACAAGAGACCCAGTACTTC.

The chain is built from TRBV27 and TRBJ1-6; D is perhaps TRBD1 (6 bases). The CDR3 consists of 16 residues. CDR1 and CDR2 (germline): MNHEY, SMNVEV (reference sequence). V lost 8 bases and J 6 bases, leaving 20 bases between the germline ends. The CDR3 DNA reads TGTGCCAGCTCCCAAGGGGGGGGCTATCGTAATTCACCCCTCCACTTT. It translates to CASSQGGGYRNSPLHF.

This clonotype was counted a few times. The chain carries TRBV9 and TRBJ2-5; D may match TRBD1 or TRBD2 (7 bases each). This CDR3 has 14 amino acids. V lost 3 bases and J lost 2, with 11 bases in between. Germline V gives CDR1 SGDLS, CDR2 YYNGEE. The CDR3 reads CASSGQGGQETQYF. The CDR3 coding sequence is TGTGCCAGCAGCGGACAGGGAGGGCAAGAGACCCAGTACTTC.

This clonotype has ten or more counts. The J gene is TRBJ1-2, the V gene TRBV7-2, with TRBD1 matching over 8 bases. Per the germline V gene, CDR1 is SGHTA and CDR2 is FQGNSA. After removal of 1 base from V and 2 bases from J, the junction contained 3 bases not matched to a gene. This CDR3 comprises 15 residues. This CDR3 reads CASSLDTGGNYGYTF. In DNA form, the CDR3 reads TGTGCCAGCAGCTTAGACACAGGGGGGAACTATGGCTACACCTTC.

This clonotype was seen a few times. This chain links TRBV7-8 with TRBJ1-5, with 9 bases aligning to TRBD1. Losses at the gene ends were 3 bases for V and 10 bases for J; bases not matched to a gene: 4. There are 13 residues in the CDR3. Per the germline V gene, CDR1 is SGHVS and CDR2 is FQNEAQ. CDR3 sequence reads: CASSLDRGNPQHF. CDR3 DNA sequence: TGTGCCAGCAGCTTGGACAGGGGAAATCCCCAGCATTTT.

There are a few counts of this clonotype. V is TRBV20-1 and J is TRBJ1-2; no clear D. V was trimmed by 0 bases and J by 4 bases, leaving 15 bases between them. Germline V gene sequence: CDR1 DFQATT, CDR2 SNEGSKA (reference sequence). This CDR3 has 15 residues. The CDR3 DNA reads as TGCAGTGCTAGAGATATAAGGGTTCTAGGCTATGGCTACACCTTC. Translating gives CSARDIRVLGYGYTF.

The rearrangement joins TRBV2 to TRBJ1-2; D not resolved. CDR1 is SNHLY, CDR2 FYNNEI, per germline. CDR3 length equals 11 residues. V was pared by 5 bases and J by 2 bases, with 3 bases between. The CDR3 loop reads CASSWNYGYTF. The CDR3 DNA follows: TGTGCCAGCAGTTGGAACTATGGCTACACCTTC.

This clonotype was counted only a few times. This sequence joins TRBV18 and TRBJ2-3, with no clear D. The CDR3 totals 14 residues. CDR1 and CDR2 (germline): KGHSH, LQKENI. Trimming left V 5 bases short and J 5 bases short, with 14 bases between. CDR3 DNA: TGTGCCAGCTCAACCCAGGCATCACAAGATACGCAGTATTTT. Translating it yields CASSTQASQDTQYF.

This clonotype has at least ten counts. The chain uses TRBV12-3 or TRBV12-4 and TRBJ1-1; maybe TRBD1 (5 bases). Trimming took 5 bases from V and 0 from J, leaving 13 bases between them. The CDR3 extends over 15 amino acids. The CDR3 loop reads CASSRPTVMNTEAFF. For the CDR3, the DNA is TGTGCCAGCAGTCGCCCGACAGTCATGAACACTGAAGCTTTCTTT.

The rearrangement uses TRBV10-3 and TRBJ1-5; D possibly corresponds to TRBD1 (6 bases). CDR3 size: 16 residues. Germline V gene sequence: CDR1 ENHRY, CDR2 SYGVKD. The V end lost 4 bases, the J end lost 9 bases, and 22 bases lay between the germline ends. The CDR3 spells CAISVPEGGSLRPQHF. DNA for the CDR3: TGTGCCATCAGTGTCCCGGAGGGGGGGAGCTTGAGGCCCCAGCATTTT.

This rearrangement joins TRBV5-5 to TRBJ1-2, with 8 positions matching TRBD1. From germline, CDR1 is SGHKS and CDR2 YYEKEE (reference sequence). V gave up 1 base and J gave up 7 bases; unmatched junction bases: 3. This CDR3 is built from 13 residues. CDR3 nucleotides: TGTGCCAGCAGCTTGTACGGGACAGGTGGCTACACCTTC. The encoded protein is CASSLYGTGGYTF.

The CDR3 sequence: CASSTLERSSYNEQFF. The CDR3 DNA sequence: TGTGCCAGCAGCACCTTGGAAAGGAGCTCCTACAATGAGCAGTTCTTC. The V call is TRBV5-4, the J call TRBJ2-1; D unclear. V was shortened by 4 bases and J by 0 bases, with 14 bases between the two germline ends. The CDR3 sequence is 16 residues long. CDR1 is SGHNT, CDR2 YYREEE, per germline (reference sequence).

The chain recombines TRBV7-9 with TRBJ2-7, with no clear D. V lost 0 bases and J lost 5, with 8 bases in between. CDR3 length equals 13 residues. Germline assignment: CDR1 SEHNR and CDR2 FQNEAQ (reference sequence). CDR3 in amino acids: CASSLAQSHEQYV. The DNA for the CDR3 is TGTGCCAGCAGCTTAGCCCAATCCCACGAGCAGTACGTC.

Ten or more counts support this clonotype. The chain is built from TRBV20-1 and TRBJ2-3; D possibly corresponds to TRBD2 (6 bases). The CDR3 totals 12 residues. Trimming shortened V by 1 base and J by 5 bases, and 7 bases separated the two germline ends. Germline CDR1 reads DFQATT; CDR2 reads SNEGSKA (reference sequence). The CDR3 region has the DNA TGCAGTGCTAGAGTGGGGGGAGATACGCAGTATTTT. The encoded protein is CSARVGGDTQYF.

The chain has TRBV7-9 and TRBJ1-3; a possible D gene is TRBD1 (5 bases). Looked up from germline, CDR1 is SEHNR and CDR2 is FQNEAQ (reference sequence). CDR3 length: 15 residues. Trimming cost V 5 bases and J 8 bases, with 19 bases left between them. CDR3 sequence reads: CASSEDSGAGDTIYF. In DNA, the CDR3 is TGTGCCAGCAGCGAAGACAGTGGGGCTGGTGACACCATATATTTT.

The rearrangement uses TRBV30 and TRBJ1-1, with TRBD1 matching over 8 bases. CDR1 is GTSNPN and CDR2 is SVGIG in the germline V gene (reference sequence). The CDR3 runs to 14 residues. With 5 bases clipped from V and 1 base from J, the junction kept 6 bases outside the gene matches. The CDR3: CAWDDRGGNTEAFF. The CDR3, as DNA: TGTGCCTGGGACGACAGGGGAGGGAACACTGAAGCTTTCTTT.

The chain recombines TRBV5-1 with TRBJ1-5; D is possibly TRBD1 (6 bases). Germline values: CDR1 SGHRS, CDR2 YFSETQ. This CDR3 is built from 15 residues. Trimming took off 2 bases at V and 1 base at J, with 10 bases between the two ends. DNA of the CDR3: TGCGCCAGCAGCTTAACAGGGAACAGCAATCAGCCCCAGCATTTT. It is translated as CASSLTGNSNQPQHF.

This clonotype was observed a handful of times. The rearrangement links TRBV4-3 to TRBJ2-1; 8 nucleotides line up with TRBD2. V shed 4 bases and J 4 bases; nucleotides not matched to a gene: 6. The germline V gene has CDR1 LGHNA and CDR2 YSLEER. The CDR3 covers 15 residues. CDR3 residues: CASSPTGGEYNEQFF. For the CDR3, the DNA is TGCGCCAGCAGCCCTACGGGGGGGGAGTACAATGAGCAGTTCTTC.

This clonotype was seen a handful of times. The V call is TRBV7-6, the J call TRBJ1-2; D is ambiguous. CDR1 and CDR2 (germline): SGHVS, FNYEAQ. Trimming took 3 bases from V and 2 from J, leaving 7 bases between them. There are 13 residues in the CDR3. The CDR3 nucleotides read TGTGCCAGCAGCTTTAGCACCAACTATGGCTACACCTTC. Its protein is CASSFSTNYGYTF.

This clonotype was seen only a few times. The rearrangement uses TRBV20-1 and TRBJ1-5, with D maybe TRBD1 (6 bases). Germline CDR1 reads DFQATT; CDR2 reads SNEGSKA (reference sequence). The germline V and J ends were trimmed by 0 bases and 0 bases, with 9 bases remaining between them. The CDR3 runs to 15 residues. The CDR3 reads CSARDSGASNQPQHF. In nucleotides, the CDR3 is TGCAGTGCTAGAGATTCAGGGGCTAGCAATCAGCCCCAGCATTTT.

The V call is TRBV24-1, the J call TRBJ2-3; TRBD2 agrees at 7 bases. CDR1 and CDR2 (germline): KGHDR, SFDVKD. V was clipped by 4 bases and J by 5 bases; unmatched bases: 11. This CDR3 has 16 residues. The CDR3 loop is CATSDPSSSGVDTQYF. CDR3 DNA sequence: TGTGCCACCAGTGACCCTAGCTCTAGCGGAGTAGATACGCAGTATTTT.

In this sample, this clonotype turned up many times. CDR3 region: CAIRTPGEKLFF. The CDR3 DNA follows: TGTGCCATACGGACACCGGGGGAAAAACTGTTTTTT. V and J are TRBV10-3 and TRBJ1-4, with D perhaps matching TRBD1 (5 bases). CDR3 size: 12 residues. Germline V lookup: CDR1 ENHRY, CDR2 SYGVKD. V was shortened by 9 bases and J by 8 bases, with 13 bases between the two germline ends.

Only a few counts were recorded for this clonotype. This chain connects TRBV5-1 to TRBJ2-3, with 8 bases that match TRBD1. The CDR3 contains 15 residues. Germline V gene data show CDR1 as SGHRS and CDR2 as YFSETQ. The ends lost 2 bases at V and 2 bases at J; junction bases unmatched: 4. The CDR3 loop reads CASSLLTGATDTQYF. For the CDR3, the DNA is TGCGCCAGCAGCTTACTGACAGGGGCCACAGATACGCAGTATTTT.

The V call is TRBV5-6, the J call TRBJ2-7; tentative D call: TRBD2 (6 bases). V lost 3 bases, J lost 11 bases, and 18 bases lay in between. Per germline, CDR1 SGHDT and CDR2 YYEEEE. This CDR3 region has 13 residues. The CDR3 spells CASSSGLGREKYV. For the CDR3, the DNA is TGTGCCAGCAGCTCCGGGCTCGGGAGAGAAAAGTACGTC.

This clonotype was observed many times. The gene calls are TRBV18 and TRBJ2-7, with no clear D. Per the germline V gene, CDR1 is KGHSH and CDR2 is LQKENI. CDR3 length: 13 residues. V lost 3 bases and J 6 bases, leaving 12 bases between the germline ends. CDR3 amino acids: CASSPRPISEQYV. CDR3 DNA sequence: TGTGCCAGCTCACCCCGACCGATAAGCGAGCAGTACGTC.

There are a few counts of this clonotype. The J gene is TRBJ2-5, the V gene TRBV6-2 or TRBV6-3; D is possibly TRBD2 (6 bases). CDR1 and CDR2 from the germline V gene are MNHEY and SVGEGT. V lost 4 bases, J lost 0 bases, and 12 bases lay in between. The CDR3 extends over 15 amino acids. The CDR3 here is CASSFITSNQETQYF. For the CDR3, the DNA is TGTGCCAGCAGTTTTATCACTAGCAACCAAGAGACCCAGTACTTC.

V usage is TRBV20-1 and J usage is TRBJ2-1, with 8 bases matching TRBD2. Trimming took 1 base from V and 10 from J; bases not matched to a gene: 6. Germline V gene data show CDR1 as DFQATT and CDR2 as SNEGSKA (reference sequence). This CDR3 spans 13 amino acids. The CDR3: CSARVAGSGEQFF. The CDR3 bases are TGCAGTGCTAGAGTAGCGGGGTCCGGGGAGCAGTTCTTC.